A selection of T cell receptor beta chains follows, all from one sample in a study of shared clonotypes between healthy human individuals. Clones were read by immunoSEQ multiplex PCR, and TCRdb kept only the in-frame ones, dropping some. The table has under 1 million clones, roughly 96% seen once. Source material: naive CD8+ T cells sorted from blood. These receptors were obtained from a man aged 25 to 40 in good health. Each CDR3 is given with its conserved first and last residue. Each record gives: CDR3 DNA, CDR3 protein, V gene, D gene, J gene, clone size. The D gene is left open where the match is weak. Only part of the rows carry a size: once, few, many, or a class if the clone is expanded.

DNA: TGTGCCAGCAGTTTGATTGGGGGCTACGAGCAGTACTTC
CDR3: CASSLIGGYEQYF
V: TRBV27
D: .
J: TRBJ2-7
size: once

DNA: TGCGCCAGCAGCATTGGGACAGGGCCCACCGGGGAGCTGTTTTTT
CDR3: CASSIGTGPTGELFF
V: TRBV5-1
D: TRBD1
J: TRBJ2-2
size: .

DNA: TGTGCCAGCAGCGGGGTCGGGACTAGCACAGAGACCCAGTACTTC
CDR3: CASSGVGTSTETQYF
V: TRBV7-9
D: TRBD2
J: TRBJ2-5
size: once

DNA: TGCAGCGTTGGGACCACGAACACCGGGGAGCTGTTTTTT
CDR3: CSVGTTNTGELFF
V: TRBV29-1
D: .
J: TRBJ2-2
size: .

DNA: TGTGCCAGCAGTTCGAACCGGAGGGGGCATGGTGAAAAACTGTTTTTT
CDR3: CASSSNRRGHGEKLFF
V: TRBV27
D: TRBD1
J: TRBJ1-4
size: .

DNA: TGTGCCAGCAGTATAGCAGACTACTACGAGCAGTACTTC
CDR3: CASSIADYYEQYF
V: TRBV27
D: .
J: TRBJ2-7
size: .

DNA: TGTGCCAGCAGGGTTCTTGGCGGGAGACTTAGCCATGAGCAGTTCTTC
CDR3: CASRVLGGRLSHEQFF
V: TRBV11-2
D: TRBD2
J: TRBJ2-1
size: .

DNA: TGCAGCGTTGTGCTGACACCCCAGGACGTGAACACTGAAGCTTTCTTT
CDR3: CSVVLTPQDVNTEAFF
V: TRBV29-1
D: .
J: TRBJ1-1
size: .

DNA: TGTGCCAGCGAACACAGGGGCGTACTGAACACTGAAGCTTTCTTT
CDR3: CASEHRGVLNTEAFF
V: TRBV6-4
D: TRBD1
J: TRBJ1-1
size: .

DNA: TGTGCCAGCAGCTTGGGGTCGGGACTGTACTTC
CDR3: CASSLGSGLYF
V: TRBV5-6
D: .
J: TRBJ2-5
size: .

DNA: TGTGCCAGCAGTGAACAGTCTCCGGCGGACGGGATGAACACTGAAGCTTTCTTT
CDR3: CASSEQSPADGMNTEAFF
V: TRBV2
D: .
J: TRBJ1-1
size: once

DNA: TGTGCCATCAGTGAGACTGGACAGGGGCGTTGGTACGAGCAGTACTTC
CDR3: CAISETGQGRWYEQYF
V: TRBV10-3
D: TRBD1
J: TRBJ2-7
size: .

DNA: TGTGCCAGCAGACCTACACAGGGCTACCAAGAGACCCAGTACTTC
CDR3: CASRPTQGYQETQYF
V: TRBV7-9
D: .
J: TRBJ2-5
size: .

DNA: TGCGCCAGCCTACCGGCGGGAGGGCAGAGCGAGCAGTACTTC
CDR3: CASLPAGGQSEQYF
V: TRBV5-1
D: TRBD2
J: TRBJ2-7
size: .

DNA: TGCGCCAGCAGCCGAACGACTAGCGGGATGAACACCGGGGAGCTGTTTTTT
CDR3: CASSRTTSGMNTGELFF
V: TRBV5-1
D: TRBD2
J: TRBJ2-2
size: once

DNA: TGTGCCAGCAGCTTGGAGACGGGCGGCGGGCTGGGGGAGACCCAGTACTTC
CDR3: CASSLETGGGLGETQYF
V: TRBV7-9
D: .
J: TRBJ2-5
size: .

DNA: TGTGCCATCAGTGAGGAGGTGGAAAATCAGCCCCAGCATTTT
CDR3: CAISEEVENQPQHF
V: TRBV10-3
D: .
J: TRBJ1-5
size: .

DNA: TGTGCCAGCAGCGAAGGTACCGGGGAGCTGTTTTTT
CDR3: CASSEGTGELFF
V: TRBV9
D: .
J: TRBJ2-2
size: .

DNA: TGTGCCAGCAGCTTGGGGGCCCAGGATGGAAGGGCCCTCTACGAGCAGTACTTC
CDR3: CASSLGAQDGRALYEQYF
V: TRBV5-6
D: .
J: TRBJ2-7
size: .

DNA: TGTGCCAGCAGCTCCAGACAACACAATACGCAGTATTTT
CDR3: CASSSRQHNTQYF
V: TRBV14
D: .
J: TRBJ2-3
size: .

DNA: TGTGCCAGCAGCGTAGCCCCTCATGCTAGCGGGGGGGCAGATACGCAGTATTTT
CDR3: CASSVAPHASGGADTQYF
V: TRBV9
D: TRBD2
J: TRBJ2-3
size: .

DNA: TGCGCCAGCAGCCAAGGGCCCGAGTTTGGTGAGCAGTTCTTC
CDR3: CASSQGPEFGEQFF
V: TRBV4-3
D: .
J: TRBJ2-1
size: .

DNA: TGTGCCTGGTCAGCGGGCGTCGAGCAGTACTTC
CDR3: CAWSAGVEQYF
V: TRBV30
D: .
J: TRBJ2-7
size: .

DNA: TGTGCCAGCAGCTTAGATTCAGGGTATCCTTACAATGAGCAGTTCTTC
CDR3: CASSLDSGYPYNEQFF
V: TRBV11-3
D: .
J: TRBJ2-1
size: .

DNA: TGCAGCGTTGAAACAGGGGCCACCGGGGTCTACGAGCAGTACTTC
CDR3: CSVETGATGVYEQYF
V: TRBV29-1
D: TRBD1
J: TRBJ2-7
size: .

DNA: TGTGCCAGCTCTCTCCCAGGTGCGGTCCTTCAGCAGTACTTC
CDR3: CASSLPGAVLQQYF
V: TRBV6-6
D: .
J: TRBJ2-7
size: .

DNA: TGTGCCCCAAAACCTTCCGCAACTAATGAAAAACTGTTTTTT
CDR3: CAPKPSATNEKLFF
V: TRBV27
D: .
J: TRBJ1-4
size: .

DNA: TGTGCCAGCAGCTCCCCCGGACGAAGTGTGGAGCAGTACTTC
CDR3: CASSSPGRSVEQYF
V: TRBV13
D: .
J: TRBJ2-7
size: .

DNA: TGCGCCAGCAGCCAAGGTCCGACAGGGGGCACAGATACGCAGTATTTT
CDR3: CASSQGPTGGTDTQYF
V: TRBV4-1
D: TRBD1
J: TRBJ2-3
size: .

DNA: TGTGCCAGCAGCTCCGGACAGGGGGCGGGTGTCTGGGAGCTGTTTTTT
CDR3: CASSSGQGAGVWELFF
V: TRBV7-9
D: TRBD1
J: TRBJ2-2
size: .